The text below deals with one T cell receptor (beta chain). The data are from a study of blood T cell repertoires in COVID-19. At the level of the study: Sites in the United States, Italy and Spain provided acute and convalescent COVID-19 samples. Sources were T cells, B-cell-depleted T cells, or PBMCs; the material itself was cDNA or gDNA.

V dropped 2 bases and J dropped 4; count of bases not matched to a gene: 6. Germline CDR1 LGHNA, CDR2 YSLEER. The CDR3 consists of 15 residues. As processed by the authors: Amplification of reference gene primers provided the estimated nucleated cell counts. Data came from immunoSEQ multiplex PCR; TCRdb stores just in-frame clones and leaves some out. That table supplies the V and J calls and clone size; D and trimming were determined from the DNA. This sample has 50,000 to 75,000 clones, with 70% to 80% found just once. The sequenced sample consisted of peripheral blood. This TCR was recovered from a man between 60 and 70 years old with acute or convalescent COVID-19. The J gene is TRBJ1-2, the V gene TRBV4-3; 8 positions match TRBD1. The DNA for the CDR3 is TGCGCCAGCAGCCAACTTGACAGGGGCGGCTATGGCTACACCTTC. This encodes CASSQLDRGGYGYTF.